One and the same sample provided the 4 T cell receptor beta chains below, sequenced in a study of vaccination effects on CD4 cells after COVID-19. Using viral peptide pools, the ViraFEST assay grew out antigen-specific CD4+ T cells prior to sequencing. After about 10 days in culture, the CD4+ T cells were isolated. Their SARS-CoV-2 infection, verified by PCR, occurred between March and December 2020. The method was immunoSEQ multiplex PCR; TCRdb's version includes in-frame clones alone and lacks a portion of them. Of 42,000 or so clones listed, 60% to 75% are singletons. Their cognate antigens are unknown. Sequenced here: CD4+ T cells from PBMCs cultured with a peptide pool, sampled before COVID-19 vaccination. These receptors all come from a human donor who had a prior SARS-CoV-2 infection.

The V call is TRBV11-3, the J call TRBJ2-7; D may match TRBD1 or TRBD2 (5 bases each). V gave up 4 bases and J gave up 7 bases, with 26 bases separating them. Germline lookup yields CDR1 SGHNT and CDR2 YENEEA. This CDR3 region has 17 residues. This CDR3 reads CASSSGRWGSNLYEQYF. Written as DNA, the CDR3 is TGTGCCAGCAGCTCCGGGCGTTGGGGGAGTAATTTGTATGAGCAGTACTTC.

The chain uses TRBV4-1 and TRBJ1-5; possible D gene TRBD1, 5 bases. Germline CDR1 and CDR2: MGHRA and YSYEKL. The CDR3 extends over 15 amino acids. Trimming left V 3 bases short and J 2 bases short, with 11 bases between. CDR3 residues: CASSQTGVRNQPQHF. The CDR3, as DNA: TGCGCCAGCAGCCAGACGGGGGTTCGCAATCAGCCCCAGCATTTT.

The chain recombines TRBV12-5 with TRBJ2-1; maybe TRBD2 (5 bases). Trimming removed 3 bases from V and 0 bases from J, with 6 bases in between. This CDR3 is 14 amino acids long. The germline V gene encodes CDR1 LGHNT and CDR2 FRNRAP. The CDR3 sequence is CASGFGGSYNEQFF. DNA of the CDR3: TGTGCTAGTGGTTTTGGAGGCTCCTACAATGAGCAGTTCTTC.

The CDR3 protein is CASSPTGQGRGQPQHF. The CDR3 DNA sequence: TGTGCCAGCAGTCCTACGGGACAGGGAAGGGGACAGCCCCAGCATTTT. This chain joins TRBV28 and TRBJ1-5; TRBD1 aligns across 9 bases. Trimming cost V 5 bases and J 7 bases; bases outside gene matches: 12. Germline CDR1 is MDHEN and CDR2 is SYDVKM. This CDR3 has 16 residues.